What follows are 21 T cell receptor beta chains derived from one specimen sequenced in a study of cytomegalovirus exposure and HLA in healthy donors. Clones were sequenced by immunoSEQ multiplex PCR, and TCRdb holds only the in-frame ones, with some missing. In the table there are 150,000 to 200,000 clones, about three quarters of which are singletons. Input material: PBMCs. The receptor source for this set is a woman aged 30 to 39 in good health and CMV-seronegative.

The table lists this clone with a count of one. The V gene is TRBV6-6, the J gene TRBJ2-2; D may be TRBD1 (7 bases). The CDR3 consists of 15 residues. The germline V gene encodes CDR1 MNHNY and CDR2 SVGAGI (reference sequence). The V gene lost 5 bases and the J gene lost 4 bases, with 14 bases spanning the gap. CDR3: CASSARQGGTGELFF. CDR3 in DNA: TGTGCCAGCAGTGCCCGACAGGGAGGCACCGGGGAGCTGTTTTTT.

J is TRBJ1-5 and V is TRBV5-1; possibly TRBD1 for D (6 bases). The germline V and J ends were trimmed by 4 bases and 4 bases, with 15 bases remaining between them. CDR3 size: 15 residues. The germline V gene has CDR1 SGHRS and CDR2 YFSETQ. The CDR3 loop reads CASSPTTGLNQPQHF. As DNA, the CDR3 is TGCGCCAGCAGCCCTACTACAGGGTTGAATCAGCCCCAGCATTTT.

V is TRBV5-1 and J is TRBJ2-7, with TRBD1 matching over 11 bases. The CDR3 extends over 15 amino acids. The trim removed 4 bases at V and 3 bases at J, leaving 6 bases unmatched. Germline assignment: CDR1 SGHRS and CDR2 YFSETQ. The CDR3 DNA is TGCGCCAGCAGCGAACCGGGACAGGGGGACTACGAGCAGTACTTC. Translation: CASSEPGQGDYEQYF.

This chain uses TRBV7-9 with TRBJ2-3; D perhaps matches TRBD2 (5 bases). The V end lost 6 bases, the J end lost 1 base, and 14 bases lay between the germline ends. The CDR3 totals 15 residues. The germline gives CDR1 SEHNR, CDR2 FQNEAQ (reference sequence). In nucleotides, the CDR3 is TGTGCCAGCAGTCCAAAGGTGGAGGGCACAGATACGCAGTATTTT. Translating it yields CASSPKVEGTDTQYF.

The V and J genes are TRBV5-1 and TRBJ2-1; TRBD2 matches at 8 bases. V lost 3 bases and J lost 4; bases outside the gene matches: 12. CDR3 length: 17 residues. Germline CDR1 SGHRS, CDR2 YFSETQ. This chain's CDR3 is CASSSNLAASGYNEQFF. The CDR3 nucleotides are TGCGCCAGCAGCTCAAACCTTGCGGCTAGCGGGTACAATGAGCAGTTCTTC.

This clone showed up many times. The chain links TRBV27 to TRBJ2-1; 8 bases align to TRBD2. Germline CDR1 reads MNHEY; CDR2 reads SMNVEV (reference sequence). This CDR3 is built from 15 residues. V dropped 7 bases and J dropped 4; count of bases not matched to a gene: 9. CDR3 nucleotide sequence: TGTGCCAGCACTTCAGCGGGAGCGGGTTACAATGAGCAGTTCTTC. Amino acids: CASTSAGAGYNEQFF.

The CDR3 sequence: CASSPVGGVIQPQHF. The CDR3 DNA sequence: TGTGCCAGCAGCCCGGTTGGAGGGGTGATACAGCCCCAGCATTTT. This chain joins TRBV7-8 and TRBJ1-5, with D possibly being TRBD1 (5 bases). The V end lost 5 bases, the J end lost 7 bases, and 18 bases lay between the germline ends. The germline gives CDR1 SGHVS, CDR2 FQNEAQ. This CDR3 is built from 15 residues.

The gene calls are TRBV19 and TRBJ1-2, with D maybe TRBD1 (6 bases). Germline lookup yields CDR1 LNHDA and CDR2 SQIVND (reference sequence). CDR3 size: 17 residues. The ends were cut back, 7 bases at V and 6 bases at J, with 27 bases in the middle. CDR3 sequence reads: CASTLRGGSQWADGYTF. The DNA of the CDR3 is TGTGCCAGTACTCTGCGGGGGGGCTCTCAGTGGGCAGATGGCTACACCTTC. Together with reference TRBV19 and TRBJ1-2, the CDR3 gives the full variable domain: DGGITQSPKYLFRKEGQNVTLSCEQNLNHDAMYWYRQDPGQGLRLIYYSQIVNDFQKGDIAEGYSVSREKKESFPLTVTSAQKNPTAFYLCASTLRGGSQWADGYTFGSGTRLTVV.

This chain joins TRBV18 and TRBJ1-1; D remains unclear. The V gene lost 1 base and the J gene lost 0 bases, with 9 bases spanning the gap. CDR1 and CDR2 (germline): KGHSH, LQKENI. The CDR3 loop spans 15 amino acids. For the CDR3, the DNA is TGTGCCAGCTCACCACTGGAACAGATGAACACTGAAGCTTTCTTT. This sequence encodes CASSPLEQMNTEAFF. Using reference TRBV18 and TRBJ1-1 for the parts outside the CDR3, the full variable domain is NAGVMQNPRHLVRRRGQEARLRCSPMKGHSHVYWYRQLPEEGLKFMVYLQKENIIDESGMPKERFSAEFPKEGPSILRIQQVVRGDSAAYFCASSPLEQMNTEAFFGQGTRLTVV.

This rearrangement joins TRBV27 to TRBJ1-1, with TRBD1 as a possible D gene (6 bases). Trimming pared 6 bases from V and 1 base from J, leaving 12 bases between. CDR1 MNHEY and CDR2 SMNVEV come from the germline V gene (reference sequence). The CDR3 extends over 14 amino acids. CDR3 in DNA: TGTGCCAGCAGCCCGGCGGGGGCGAACACTGAAGCTTTCTTT. It is translated as CASSPAGANTEAFF.

This clone is a singleton in its sample. The chain links TRBV4-1 to TRBJ2-5; TRBD2 might be the D (5 bases). V shed 4 bases and J shed 5 bases, with 11 bases lying between them. Germline CDR1 is MGHRA and CDR2 is YSYEKL. There are 13 residues in the CDR3. CDR3 region: CASSLLRGETQYF. For the CDR3, the DNA is TGCGCCAGCAGCCTCCTACGCGGGGAGACCCAGTACTTC.

This chain connects TRBV6-1 to TRBJ1-2; 10 nucleotides match TRBD1. J gave up 4 bases and V 1 base, and 3 bases lay outside the gene matches. Germline CDR1 is MNHNS and CDR2 is SASEGT. CDR3 length equals 15 residues. CDR3 DNA sequence: TGTGCCAGCAGTGAAGGGACAGGGGGAGTCTATGGCTACACCTTC. As protein: CASSEGTGGVYGYTF.

V usage is TRBV30 and J usage is TRBJ2-5; 12 bases are a match to TRBD1. V lost 3 bases and J lost 5; bases outside the gene matches: 7. Germline values: CDR1 GTSNPN, CDR2 SVGIG (reference sequence). The CDR3 sequence is 15 residues long. The CDR3, as DNA: TGTGCCTGGAGACGGGGACAGGGGGCGAGGGAGACCCAGTACTTC. Amino acids: CAWRRGQGARETQYF. Drawing the rest from reference TRBV30 and TRBJ2-5, the complete variable domain is SQTIHQWPATLVQPVGSPLSLECTVEGTSNPNLYWYRQAAGRGLQLLFYSVGIGQISSEVPQNLSASRPQDRQFILSSKKLLLSDSGFYLCAWRRGQGARETQYFGPGTRLLVL.

The chain carries TRBV4-2 and TRBJ1-1; D gene ambiguous. Trimming took 0 bases from V and 1 from J, leaving 9 bases between them. The CDR3 loop spans 15 amino acids. CDR1 is LGHNA and CDR2 is YNFKEQ in the germline V gene. The CDR3 region is CASSQEVTWNTEAFF. CDR3 DNA: TGTGCCAGCAGCCAAGAGGTTACTTGGAACACTGAAGCTTTCTTT.

V and J are TRBV11-2 and TRBJ1-5; 7 nucleotides align to TRBD1. Germline CDR1 SGHAT, CDR2 FQNNGV. Unmatched junction bases numbered 4, after V lost 1 base and J lost 1 base. The CDR3 is made up of 16 amino acids. In nucleotides, the CDR3 is TGTGCCAGCAGCTTAGGCGGCAGGGGGAGCAATCAGCCCCAGCATTTT. Translated, it gives CASSLGGRGSNQPQHF.

The CDR3 region has the DNA TGCGCCAGCACCTACGAGGGACTATCCTCTGGAAACACCATATATTTT. This encodes CASTYEGLSSGNTIYF. This chain connects TRBV5-1 to TRBJ1-3; D is possibly TRBD1 (5 bases). Germline V gene lookup returns CDR1 SGHRS and CDR2 YFSETQ. CDR3 length: 16 amino acids. V lost 6 bases to trimming and J lost 0 bases, with 16 bases between them.

This rearrangement joins TRBV27 to TRBJ1-5; a weak D match, TRBD1 (5 bases). V lost 6 bases and J 0 bases, leaving 15 bases between the germline ends. The CDR3 has 16 amino acids. Germline-derived CDR1 and CDR2 are MNHEY and SMNVEV (reference sequence). The CDR3 sequence is CASRPGQGHSNQPQHF. CDR3 nucleotides: TGTGCCAGCAGGCCTGGGCAGGGCCATAGCAATCAGCCCCAGCATTTT.

In its sample, this clone was seen once. This chain links TRBV7-9 with TRBJ1-5; weak D call: TRBD1 (5 bases). V was shortened by 3 bases and J by 7 bases, with 10 bases between the two germline ends. There are 13 residues in the CDR3. CDR1 and CDR2 from the germline V gene are SEHNR and FQNEAQ (reference sequence). CDR3 loop: CASSLQGGQPQHF. The CDR3 DNA sequence: TGTGCCAGCAGCTTGCAGGGTGGCCAGCCCCAGCATTTT.

The gene calls are TRBV10-3 and TRBJ1-5; D may be TRBD1 (6 bases). The V end lost 0 bases, the J end lost 4 bases, and 13 bases lay between the germline ends. The germline V gene has CDR1 ENHRY and CDR2 SYGVKD. The CDR3 loop spans 16 amino acids. The CDR3 DNA is TGTGCCATCAGTGAGTCGGGGTTGACAGGAAATCAGCCCCAGCATTTT. It specifies CAISESGLTGNQPQHF.

This clone was observed a single time. The chain joins TRBV30 to TRBJ1-5; D is unclear. The CDR3 is made up of 16 amino acids. Trimming removed 0 bases at V and 3 bases at J, with 15 bases between. From germline, CDR1 is GTSNPN and CDR2 SVGIG (reference sequence). This chain's CDR3 is CAWSVAGGSFNQPQHF. For the CDR3, the DNA is TGTGCCTGGAGTGTAGCCGGCGGTTCGTTCAATCAGCCCCAGCATTTT.

V and J are TRBV10-1 and TRBJ1-4; D is unresolved. Per the germline V gene, CDR1 is WNHNN and CDR2 is SYGVQD (reference sequence). The CDR3 loop spans 12 amino acids. The V end lost 4 bases, the J end lost 8 bases, and 8 bases lay between the germline ends. CDR3 in DNA: TGCGCCAGCAGTGGTCCGAGCGAAAAACTGTTTTTT. It translates to CASSGPSEKLFF.